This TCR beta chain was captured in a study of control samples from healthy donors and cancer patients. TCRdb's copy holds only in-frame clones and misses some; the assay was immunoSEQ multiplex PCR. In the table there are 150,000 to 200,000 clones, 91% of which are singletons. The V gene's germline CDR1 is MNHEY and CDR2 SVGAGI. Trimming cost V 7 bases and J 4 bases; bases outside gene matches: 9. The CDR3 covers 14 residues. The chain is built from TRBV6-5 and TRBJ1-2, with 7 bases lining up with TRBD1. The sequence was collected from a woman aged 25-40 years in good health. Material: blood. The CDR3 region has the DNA TGTGCCAGCACCCAAGGGGAGGGGGCCTATGGCTACACCTTC. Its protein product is CASTQGEGAYGYTF.